This T cell receptor beta chain stems from a study of CD8 T cells in cerebrospinal fluid in Alzheimer's disease. Overall study context: Plate-based nested PCR sequencing and droplet-based sequencing measured CSF T cell clonal expansion.

Looked up from germline, CDR1 is LGHNA and CDR2 is YNFKEQ. This CDR3 is 15 amino acids long. The study's findings and limits: The largest CSF clone was proportionally bigger in mild cognitive impairment or Alzheimer's disease than controls. Expanded clones of at least 3% were commoner in Alzheimer's patients than healthy subjects.

Judged by frequency, this clonotype is medium-sized (0.01 to 0.1%). Its antigen is unidentified. 10X single-cell V(D)J and 5' gene-expression libraries profiled CSF cells. With the 10x single-cell sequencing reads reprocessed, TCRdb shows one record per CDR3 protein and no DNA. The table lists roughly 1,100 distinct CDR3 sequences. The sequenced sample consisted of cerebrospinal fluid. J is TRBJ2-4 and V is TRBV4-2. The TCR sequence derives from a human donor in good health. CDR3 protein: CASSQEGSPRNIQYF.